This T cell receptor (beta chain) was retrieved from a study of identical twins. Template switching introduced a universal primer site, and the cDNA bore unique molecular identifiers. One entry per CDR3 protein results from TCRdb running MiXCR on the 5' RACE reads. The sample records 350,000 to 400,000 distinct CDR3 sequences, about 9% being singletons. Points from the study as a whole: Less excess twin sharing appeared in beta out-of-frame sequences. Part of the zero-insertion signal could reflect confounding by invariant MAIT and iNKT cells. Memory repertoires showed no such pattern, whereas abundant cord blood beta clonotypes carried fewer insertions.

This clonotype was observed many times. Its antigen remains unidentified. The CDR3 has 11 residues. Germline V lookup: CDR1 SGHRS, CDR2 YFSETQ. The V gene lost 4 bases and the J gene lost 3 bases, with 4 bases spanning the gap. The clonotype comes from a woman aged 45-65 years in good health. The material sequenced was naive T cells sorted from blood. The rearrangement joins TRBV5-1 to TRBJ1-1; D is unclear. The CDR3 DNA reads TGCGCCAGCAGCATCGACACTGAAGCTTTCTTT. Protein sequence: CASSIDTEAFF.